The entry that follows covers one TCR beta chain sequence. What it binds is unknown. This specimen belongs to a study of cytomegalovirus exposure and HLA in healthy donors. Broader study findings: Among TCR beta chains of equal frequency, HLA-associated ones were more clonally expanded in a later analysis. There were reportedly fewer N-insertions in an Asian-associated ancestry cluster than the approximately 670-donor mean, in a later analysis.

With 60 Vbeta and 13 Jbeta primers, the PCR was carried out. Data came from immunoSEQ multiplex PCR; TCRdb stores just in-frame clones and leaves some out. Of about 150,000 clones in the sample, over 75% were seen once. The origin of this receptor is a woman aged 30 to 39 in good health and CMV-seronegative. Sequencing was carried out using PBMCs.

Here the CDR3 reads CASSPPGTVNTEAFF. The CDR3 nucleotides read TGTGCCAGCTCACCACCGGGGACAGTGAACACTGAAGCTTTCTTT. The V gene is TRBV18, the J gene TRBJ1-1, with 7 bases that match TRBD1. The length of the CDR3 is 15 residues. Germline-derived CDR1 and CDR2 are KGHSH and LQKENI. V trimming: 0 bases; J trimming: 0 bases; junction bases outside the gene matches: 1.